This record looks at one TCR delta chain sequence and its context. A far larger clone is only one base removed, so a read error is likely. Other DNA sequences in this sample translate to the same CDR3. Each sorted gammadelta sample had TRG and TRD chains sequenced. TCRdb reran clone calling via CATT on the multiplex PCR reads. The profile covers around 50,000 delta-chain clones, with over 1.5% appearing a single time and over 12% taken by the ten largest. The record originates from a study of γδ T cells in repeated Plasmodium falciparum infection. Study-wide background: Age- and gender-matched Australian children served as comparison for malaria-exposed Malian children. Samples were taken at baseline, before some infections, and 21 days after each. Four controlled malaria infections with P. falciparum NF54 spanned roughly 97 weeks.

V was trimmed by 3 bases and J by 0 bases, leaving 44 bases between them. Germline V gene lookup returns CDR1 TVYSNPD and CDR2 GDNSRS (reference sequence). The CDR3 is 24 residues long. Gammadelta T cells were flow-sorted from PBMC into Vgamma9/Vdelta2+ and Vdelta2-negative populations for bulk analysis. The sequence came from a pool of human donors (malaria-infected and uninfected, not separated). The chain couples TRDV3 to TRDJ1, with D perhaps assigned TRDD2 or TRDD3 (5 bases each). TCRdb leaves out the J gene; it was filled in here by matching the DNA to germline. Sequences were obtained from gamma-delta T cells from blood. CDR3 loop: CAFTALRPSYIRTGIARYTDKLIF. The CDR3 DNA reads TGTGCCTTCACAGCTCTAAGGCCCTCCTATATACGTACCGGCATTGCTCGGTACACCGATAAACTCATCTTT.